Below, 26 T cell receptor beta chains from the same sample are listed, as sequenced in a study of CD4 T cells in relation to SARS-CoV-2 and coronaviruses. TCRdb's copy holds only in-frame clones and misses some; the assay was immunoSEQ multiplex PCR. Of 20,000 to 25,000 clones detected, just over 75% appear once; the ten largest clones hold around 16%. Their target antigens are unknown. The unexposed donors gave CD4+ T cells in about 2011-2018, prior to COVID-19. Isolation of CD4+ T cells took place after about eleven days in culture. The sequenced sample was CD4+ T cells from PBMCs, cultured in vitro. Receptors were obtained from a human donor in good health.

CDR3 sequence: CASSIGSAPYEQYF. CDR3 DNA: TGTGCTAGTTCGATCGGGAGTGCACCCTACGAGCAGTACTTC. The genes are TRBV12-5 and TRBJ2-7; tentatively, D is TRBD2 (6 bases). Trimming shortened V by 8 bases and J by 2 bases, and 16 bases separated the two germline ends. The CDR3 sequence is 14 residues long. Germline CDR1 reads LGHNT; CDR2 reads FRNRAP.

This CDR3 reads CASIWTGGSNQPQHF. DNA of the CDR3: TGTGCCAGCATCTGGACAGGGGGTAGCAATCAGCCCCAGCATTTT. The chain uses TRBV6-5 and TRBJ1-5, with 10 bases fitting TRBD1. Per the germline V gene, CDR1 is MNHEY and CDR2 is SVGAGI. Trimming took 7 bases from V and 0 from J; bases not matched to a gene: 3. CDR3 length equals 15 residues.

The V gene is TRBV9, the J gene TRBJ2-2; D call uncertain. The CDR3 has 12 residues. The ends were cut back, 4 bases at V and 6 bases at J, with 7 bases in the middle. CDR1 is SGDLS, CDR2 YYNGEE, per germline. The CDR3 is CASSSTSGELFF. CDR3 nucleotides: TGTGCCAGCAGCTCTACGTCCGGGGAGCTGTTTTTT.

The V gene is TRBV7-9, the J gene TRBJ1-1; perhaps TRBD1 as D (5 bases). This CDR3 spans 15 amino acids. V was shortened by 4 bases and J by 4 bases, with 16 bases between the two germline ends. Germline CDR1 reads SEHNR; CDR2 reads FQNEAQ (reference sequence). The CDR3 DNA sequence: TGTGCCAGCAGCTCGGGACCTGCCCTGGCCACTGAAGCTTTCTTT. Its protein is CASSSGPALATEAFF. The complete variable domain, with remaining parts taken from reference TRBV7-9 and TRBJ1-1, reads DTGVSQNPRHKITKRGQNVTFRCDPISEHNRLYWYRQTLGQGPEFLTYFQNEAQLEKSRLLSDRFSAERPKGSFSTLEIQRTEQGDSAMYLCASSSGPALATEAFFGQGTRLTVV.

This clone was counted only a few times. The chain recombines TRBV18 with TRBJ1-1; D is uncertain. The CDR3 is 13 residues long. Germline assignment: CDR1 KGHSH and CDR2 LQKENI. The V end lost 3 bases, the J end lost 5 bases, and 10 bases lay between the germline ends. The CDR3 nucleotides are TGTGCCAGCTCACCCTCCCGGGGAACTGAAGCTTTCTTT. Protein product: CASSPSRGTEAFF.

The chain links TRBV19 to TRBJ1-1, with 9 bases that match TRBD1. CDR1 is LNHDA, CDR2 SQIVND, per germline (reference sequence). Trimming removed 4 bases from V and 1 base from J; junction bases left unmatched: 7. The CDR3 extends over 16 amino acids. The CDR3 DNA reads as TGTGCCAGTAGTAACGGACAGGGGAGGAGGAACACTGAAGCTTTCTTT. This sequence encodes CASSNGQGRRNTEAFF.

This sequence joins TRBV6-4 and TRBJ1-4; a possible D gene is TRBD1 (5 bases). From germline, CDR1 is MRHNA and CDR2 SNTAGT. V dropped 0 bases and J dropped 1 base, with 6 bases sitting between them. The CDR3 totals 15 residues. CDR3 in amino acids: CASSDSRGTNEKLFF. CDR3 bases: TGTGCCAGCAGTGACTCAAGGGGAACTAATGAAAAACTGTTTTTT.

The rearrangement uses TRBV5-1 and TRBJ2-2; TRBD1 agrees at 9 bases. J was trimmed by 5 bases and V by 0 bases; bases with no gene match: 11. The CDR3 sequence is 18 residues long. Germline V CDR1 and CDR2: SGHRS, YFSETQ. The CDR3 region has the DNA TGCGCCAGCAGCTTGGTACAGGACAGGGGATTCGGAACCGGGGAGCTGTTTTTT. It specifies CASSLVQDRGFGTGELFF. Full variable domain (missing parts from reference TRBV5-1 and TRBJ2-2): KAGVTQTPRYLIKTRGQQVTLSCSPISGHRSVSWYQQTPGQGLQFLFEYFSETQRNKGNFPGRFSGRQFSNSRSEMNVSTLELGDSALYLCASSLVQDRGFGTGELFFGEGSRLTVL.

Only one count was recorded for this clone. This sequence joins TRBV6-2 or TRBV6-3 and TRBJ1-1; D remains unclear. In germline, CDR1 is MNHEY, CDR2 SVGEGT. The V and J ends lost 2 bases and 14 bases respectively, with 12 bases between them. The CDR3 is made up of 11 amino acids. CDR3 in DNA: TGTGCCAGCAGTTACGCCGAGTCATTCTTCTTT. Translated, it gives CASSYAESFFF.

This chain links TRBV25-1 with TRBJ2-7; D gene unclear. The germline V gene has CDR1 MGHDK and CDR2 SYGVNS. CDR3 size: 12 residues. The V end lost 4 bases, the J end lost 7 bases, and 11 bases lay between the germline ends. CDR3 nucleotides: TGTGCCAGCAGTGCGGTCCGTGGGGAGCAGTACTTC. Residues: CASSAVRGEQYF.

This clone was seen more than once but under ten times. The rearrangement links TRBV18 to TRBJ1-5; no definite D call. CDR3 length: 13 amino acids. Trimming took 2 bases from V and 5 from J, leaving 7 bases between them. CDR1 KGHSH and CDR2 LQKENI come from the germline V gene. DNA for the CDR3: TGTGCCAGCTCACCAGATAGAGATCAGCCCCAGCATTTT. This codes for CASSPDRDQPQHF.

The V gene is TRBV30, the J gene TRBJ1-5; no reliable D call. The CDR3 length is 13 residues. Germline lookup yields CDR1 GTSNPN and CDR2 SVGIG (reference sequence). Trimming cost V 1 base and J 0 bases, with 4 bases left between them. DNA for the CDR3: TGTGCCTGGAGTGAGAATAGCAATCAGCCCCAGCATTTT. It codes for CAWSENSNQPQHF. Looking up the rest from reference TRBV30 and TRBJ1-5 gives the full variable domain: SQTIHQWPATLVQPVGSPLSLECTVEGTSNPNLYWYRQAAGRGLQLLFYSVGIGQISSEVPQNLSASRPQDRQFILSSKKLLLSDSGFYLCAWSENSNQPQHFGDGTRLSIL.

The rearrangement joins TRBV25-1 to TRBJ1-6, with 10 bases identical to TRBD1. The CDR3 contains 15 residues. V lost 3 bases, J lost 10 bases, and 6 bases stayed unmatched. The V gene's germline CDR1 is MGHDK and CDR2 SYGVNS. The CDR3 bases are TGTGCCAGCAGTGACTTAGGACAGGGGGTATCACCCCTCCACTTT. Translation gives CASSDLGQGVSPLHF.

The chain combines TRBV12-3 or TRBV12-4 with TRBJ2-1, with D unclear. CDR3 length: 12 residues. The V end lost 4 bases, the J end lost 12 bases, and 13 bases lay between the germline ends. The CDR3 loop is CASSSNPSGQFF. The CDR3 nucleotides are TGTGCCAGCAGTTCGAACCCGTCGGGGCAGTTCTTC.

V is TRBV29-1 and J is TRBJ2-5, with D hard to call. The CDR3 contains 10 residues. Germline CDR1 is SQVTM and CDR2 is ANQGSEA. V lost 7 bases, J lost 5 bases, and 8 bases lay in between. The CDR3 region has the DNA TGCAGCGGCTCGAGGGAGACCCAGTACTTC. This encodes CSGSRETQYF. Variable domain in full (rest from reference TRBV29-1 and TRBJ2-5): SAVISQKPSRDICQRGTSLTIQCQVDSQVTMMFWYRQQPGQSLTLIATANQGSEATYESGFVIDKFPISRPNLTFSTLTVSNMSPEDSSIYLCSGSRETQYFGPGTRLLVL.

V usage is TRBV7-9 and J usage is TRBJ1-4, with 9 nucleotides matching TRBD1. The CDR3 sequence is 14 residues long. Per the germline V gene, CDR1 is SEHNR and CDR2 is FQNEAQ (reference sequence). V trimming: 5 bases; J trimming: 8 bases; junction bases outside the gene matches: 6. This CDR3 is CASSRTGVGEKLFF. The CDR3 DNA sequence: TGTGCCAGCAGCCGGACAGGGGTCGGGGAAAAACTGTTTTTT.

This clone has a handful of counts. The chain uses TRBV4-2 and TRBJ2-3, with D unresolved. The CDR3 length is 16 residues. Deletions cut 0 bases from V and 2 bases from J, with 12 bases between. Germline CDR1 and CDR2: LGHNA and YNFKEQ. Here the CDR3 DNA reads TGTGCCAGCAGCCAAGATTATGGGGAACCCACAGATACGCAGTATTTT. It translates to CASSQDYGEPTDTQYF.

V is TRBV5-4 and J is TRBJ2-7, with unresolved D. The germline V gene encodes CDR1 SGHNT and CDR2 YYREEE (reference sequence). The CDR3 length is 15 residues. With 0 bases removed from V and 1 base from J, the gap between germline ends came to 11 bases. The CDR3 nucleotides are TGTGCCAGCAGCTTGGCTAACGACCAGTCCTACGAGCAGTACTTC. Translating it yields CASSLANDQSYEQYF.

V is TRBV4-1 and J is TRBJ2-5; 7 bases agree with TRBD1. The V and J ends lost 0 bases and 5 bases, in that order; junction bases with no gene match: 9. Germline assignment: CDR1 MGHRA and CDR2 YSYEKL. The CDR3 length is 16 residues. This chain's CDR3 is CASSQDQKGAGETQYF. In DNA, the CDR3 is TGCGCCAGCAGCCAAGATCAAAAGGGGGCCGGCGAGACCCAGTACTTC.

This rearrangement joins TRBV30 to TRBJ2-1, with TRBD2 matching over 13 bases. The CDR3 consists of 14 residues. Germline V gene sequence: CDR1 GTSNPN, CDR2 SVGIG (reference sequence). J lost 7 bases, V lost 4 bases, and 4 bases had no gene match. Here the CDR3 reads CAWKGLAGVNEQFF. The CDR3 DNA is TGTGCCTGGAAAGGACTAGCGGGAGTGAATGAGCAGTTCTTC.

This clone was picked up one time. V and J are TRBV20-1 and TRBJ1-3, with D possibly matching TRBD1 (5 bases). Between the trimmed V and J ends, which lost 3 bases and 0 bases, there was a span of 18 bases. The CDR3 contains 17 residues. The germline gives CDR1 DFQATT, CDR2 SNEGSKA (reference sequence). Written as DNA, the CDR3 is TGCAGTGCTAGTCGGGGGGGAGTTACGTTCTCTGGAAACACCATATATTTT. Encoded protein: CSASRGGVTFSGNTIYF.

This clone was found a few times. The V call is TRBV24-1, the J call TRBJ2-1; 14 bases map to TRBD2. CDR1 and CDR2 from the germline V gene are KGHDR and SFDVKD. The trim removed 2 bases at V and 2 bases at J, leaving 1 base unmatched. The CDR3 extends over 17 amino acids. CDR3 sequence: CATSDWTSGGPYNEQFF. CDR3 coding DNA: TGTGCCACCAGTGATTGGACTAGCGGGGGGCCCTACAATGAGCAGTTCTTC.

The chain links TRBV12-5 to TRBJ2-7; 7 bases are shared with TRBD2. The germline CDR1 and CDR2 sequences are LGHNT and FRNRAP. The V segment lost 1 base and the J segment 6 bases; nucleotides outside the gene matches: 9. CDR3 length: 15 residues. The CDR3, as DNA: TGTGCTAGTGGTTTGGACTCGGGACTATTCTCCGAGCAGTACTTC. It encodes CASGLDSGLFSEQYF.

The chain has TRBV5-1 and TRBJ2-7; 12 bases fit TRBD2. Per the germline V gene, CDR1 is SGHRS and CDR2 is YFSETQ. This CDR3 contains 17 residues. Trimming at V came to 3 bases and at J to 1 base, leaving 8 bases not matched to a gene. The CDR3 sequence: CASSSELAGGVSYEQYF. For the CDR3, the DNA is TGCGCCAGCAGCTCGGAACTAGCGGGAGGAGTGTCCTACGAGCAGTACTTC.

The genes are TRBV9 and TRBJ2-1; D tentatively reads TRBD1 or TRBD2 (7 bases each). The germline V gene encodes CDR1 SGDLS and CDR2 YYNGEE. The CDR3 runs 15 residues. V lost 4 bases to trimming and J lost 5 bases, with 16 bases between them. CDR3 residues: CASSPRGGTDNEQFF. The CDR3 DNA is TGTGCCAGCAGCCCCAGGGGGGGGACGGACAATGAGCAGTTCTTC.

The rearrangement uses TRBV27 and TRBJ1-1; D perhaps matches TRBD1 (6 bases). Germline assignment: CDR1 MNHEY and CDR2 SMNVEV (reference sequence). V dropped 6 bases and J dropped 0 bases, with 11 bases sitting between them. The CDR3 runs to 14 residues. CDR3 nucleotide sequence: TGTGCCAGCAGCCTAGGGGGGTTGAACACTGAAGCTTTCTTT. Amino acid sequence: CASSLGGLNTEAFF.